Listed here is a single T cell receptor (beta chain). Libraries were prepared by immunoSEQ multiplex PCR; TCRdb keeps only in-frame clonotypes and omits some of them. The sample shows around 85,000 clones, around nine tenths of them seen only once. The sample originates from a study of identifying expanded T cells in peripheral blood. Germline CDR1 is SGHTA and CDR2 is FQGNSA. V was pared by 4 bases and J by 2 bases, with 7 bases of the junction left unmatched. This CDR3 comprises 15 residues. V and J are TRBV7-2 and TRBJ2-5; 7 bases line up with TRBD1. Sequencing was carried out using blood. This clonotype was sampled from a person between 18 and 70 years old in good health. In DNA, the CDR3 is TGTGCCAGCAGCTGGGGTAGGGGGCGTCAAGAGACCCAGTACTTC. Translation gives CASSWGRGRQETQYF. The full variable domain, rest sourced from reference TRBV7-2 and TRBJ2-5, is GAGVSQSPSNKVTEKGKDVELRCDPISGHTALYWYRQSLGQGLEFLIYFQGNSAPDKSGLPSDRFSAERTGGSVSTLTIQRTQQEDSAVYLCASSWGRGRQETQYFGPGTRLLVL.